This T cell receptor beta chain was captured in a study of OX40 agonist ivuxolimab in advanced cancers. A note on the overall study: Ivuxolimab was a fully human IgG2 agonistic monoclonal antibody targeting the costimulatory receptor OX40 (CD134). Intravenous ivuxolimab was administered to patients every 2 weeks at six dose levels: 0.01, 0.1, 0.3, 1.5, 3 and 10 mg/kg. Of the roughly 52 dose-escalation patients, hepatocellular carcinoma was present in approximately 20, melanoma in some 15, renal cell carcinoma in 9 and head and neck cancer in 9. A male proportion of approximately 83% and a mean age of approximately 55 years, ranging from 23 to 79, were recorded for the dose-escalation cohort. Patients were allowed to have had prior anti-PD-1, anti-PD-L1 or anti-CTLA-4 therapy, and approximately 40% of the dose-escalation patients had previously received checkpoint inhibitors. Partial responses were achieved by three dose-escalation patients, of whom one had hepatocellular carcinoma and two had cutaneous melanoma. Peripheral TCRbeta sequencing aimed to test whether ivuxolimab altered TCR sequence diversity and caused clonal T-cell expansion. The paper reports the monotherapy dose-escalation portion (N of about 52 patients) of the phase I ivuxolimab trial.

The trial excluded patients who had a history of autoimmune disease or who were on systemic immunosuppression. Peripheral blood for TCR sequencing was collected from all dose cohorts at baseline, on cycle 4 day 1, and on cycle 7 day 1. Samples came from an open-label, multicenter, first-in-human phase I dose-escalation trial of ivuxolimab. Adults with locally advanced or metastatic melanoma, renal cell, hepatocellular, or head and neck squamous cell carcinoma were enrolled in the trial. CD4+ and CD8+ T cells were sorted separately from peripheral blood before TCR sequencing. Genomic DNA was isolated from the sorted cells so that the TCRbeta CDR3 region could be sequenced. The immunoSEQ Assay was used for sequencing of TCRbeta CDR3 regions. TCRdb provides this immuneACCESS table in a form limited to in-frame rearrangements. Some clones are lacking; in checked studies, under half of them reflect an unresolved V gene, and why the rest are absent is not known. The sample table contains tens of thousands of clones; only one count was recorded for about 79% of them. Roughly 20% of the sample is held by the ten biggest clonotypes.

Comment on this clone: The clone's antigen remains unknown. The record has no base qualities; no much larger clone is one base away.

What the research found in general, with its limitations: Antigen specificity was not determined for the clonally expanded peripheral T cells. Clonal expansion of both CD4+ and CD8+ blood T cells was observed from baseline to week 6 at doses 0.1 to 3.0 mg/kg. After ivuxolimab, expanded clones were on average more numerous among CD8+ T cells than among CD4+ T cells. Low levels of normalized T-cell clonal expansion were also seen in some nonresponding patients. In the 0.1-3.0 mg/kg groups, partial responders were among the patients with the lowest normalized peripheral clonal expansion, particularly in CD8+ T cells.

CDR1 and CDR2, per the germline V gene, are SGHDT and YYEEEE. From its cysteine to its phenylalanine, the CDR3 spans 16 amino acids. Of the read, only the CDR3 DNA is kept; its 48 bases are in frame from base 1. The V and J ends are trimmed by 0 bases and 3 bases, leaving 13 bases between them. This chain joins TRBV5-6 to TRBJ1-3; no D gene is confidently identified. The specimen was CD4+ or CD8+ T cells sorted from blood, collected in a trial of the OX40 agonist ivuxolimab. The source of this sequence is an adult with an advanced solid tumor such as melanoma, head and neck, liver or kidney cancer. This receptor carries the CDR3 CASSLGGPSFGNTIYF. The bases are TGTGCCAGCAGCTTGGGAGGGCCGTCTTTTGGAAACACCATATATTTT. Where the CDR3 stops, the reference TRBV5-6 and TRBJ1-3 genes take over; the full variable domain is DAGVTQSPTHLIKTRGQQVTLRCSPKSGHDTVSWYQQALGQGPQFIFQYYEEEERQRGNFPDRFSGHQFPNYSSELNVNALLLGDSALYLCASSLGGPSFGNTIYFGEGSWLTVV.